These 19 T cell receptor beta chains were all obtained from the same sample, sequenced in a study of T cells after yellow fever vaccination. TCRdb called the 5' RACE reads again in MiXCR, with one record for every CDR3 protein. The sample includes some 350,000 distinct CDR3 sequences, about 4% of them seen just once. Material: PBMCs, obtained 5 days after the yellow fever booster vaccination. Receptors originate from a man aged 18 to 35 who received the YFV17D yellow fever vaccine.

This clonotype turned up a few times. The chain is built from TRBV7-9 and TRBJ1-1, with 10 bases aligning to TRBD1. The junction had 4 bases not matched to a gene; V was cut back by 3 bases and J by 0 bases. The CDR3 sequence is 16 residues long. Germline assignment: CDR1 SEHNR and CDR2 FQNEAQ (reference sequence). Here the CDR3 reads CASSLTGGGMNTEAFF. CDR3 bases: TGTGCCAGCAGCTTGACAGGGGGCGGGATGAACACTGAAGCTTTCTTT.

The rearrangement links TRBV15 to TRBJ1-2; D not resolved. Trimming took 1 base from V and 1 from J, leaving 7 bases between them. Germline-derived CDR1 and CDR2 are LNHNV and YYDKDF (reference sequence). This CDR3 is 14 amino acids long. The CDR3 protein is CATSRVRDNYGYTF. CDR3 DNA: TGTGCCACCAGCAGAGTAAGGGATAACTATGGCTACACCTTC.

The table lists this clonotype with a few counts. The chain combines TRBV9 with TRBJ1-2, with D unresolved. CDR3 length: 14 amino acids. Trimming removed 1 base from V and 5 bases from J, with 12 bases in between. CDR1 SGDLS and CDR2 YYNGEE come from the germline V gene. CDR3 nucleotides: TGTGCCAGCAGCGTATTAGCGGCAGCGTATGGCTACACCTTC. Encoded protein: CASSVLAAAYGYTF.

This clonotype occurred many times. This sequence joins TRBV5-1 and TRBJ1-1, with 7 positions matching TRBD1. Germline V gene sequence: CDR1 SGHRS, CDR2 YFSETQ. V was pared by 4 bases and J by 5 bases, with 11 bases of the junction left unmatched. This CDR3 has 15 residues. CDR3 region: CASSTFGQGGTEAFF. Written as DNA, the CDR3 is TGCGCCAGCAGCACATTTGGGCAGGGGGGAACTGAAGCTTTCTTT. Looking up the rest from reference TRBV5-1 and TRBJ1-1 gives the full variable domain: KAGVTQTPRYLIKTRGQQVTLSCSPISGHRSVSWYQQTPGQGLQFLFEYFSETQRNKGNFPGRFSGRQFSNSRSEMNVSTLELGDSALYLCASSTFGQGGTEAFFGQGTRLTVV.

The chain recombines TRBV12-3 or TRBV12-4 with TRBJ1-5; unclear D gene. V was pared by 5 bases and J by 0 bases, with 5 bases between. The CDR3 covers 13 residues. CDR3 coding DNA: TGTGCCAGCAGTCGACTTAGCAATCAGCCCCAGCATTTT. Translated: CASSRLSNQPQHF.

The chain carries TRBV28 and TRBJ2-1; 12 nucleotides match TRBD2. Per germline, CDR1 MDHEN and CDR2 SYDVKM. This CDR3 comprises 16 residues. V was pared by 6 bases and J by 7 bases, with 10 bases of the junction left unmatched. This CDR3 is CASRNTLAGGRNEQFF. In DNA form, the CDR3 reads TGTGCCAGCAGAAATACGCTAGCGGGGGGGAGAAATGAGCAGTTCTTC.

This clonotype was seen a handful of times. The chain joins TRBV5-1 to TRBJ1-4; D ambiguous. Germline V gene sequence: CDR1 SGHRS, CDR2 YFSETQ. V dropped 9 bases and J dropped 7 bases, with 19 bases sitting between them. This CDR3 has 14 amino acids. In DNA form, the CDR3 reads TGCGCCACTTCGAAGGCAGAGGGATTTGAAAAACTGTTTTTT. It encodes CATSKAEGFEKLFF.

This clonotype was counted at least ten times. This chain links TRBV19 with TRBJ2-1; no definite D call. The CDR3 extends over 14 amino acids. Germline CDR1 and CDR2: LNHDA and SQIVND (reference sequence). V was clipped by 7 bases and J by 7 bases, with 17 bases between them. The CDR3 spells CASMERKGWNEQFF. DNA of the CDR3: TGTGCCAGTATGGAGAGGAAGGGATGGAATGAGCAGTTCTTC.

This clonotype was observed a few times. V gene TRBV4-3 combines with J gene TRBJ1-5; unclear D gene. The CDR3 consists of 16 residues. V was trimmed by 2 bases and J by 2 bases, leaving 13 bases between them. CDR1 is LGHNA and CDR2 is YSLEER in the germline V gene. CDR3 amino acids: CASSQQAGYGNQPQHF. As DNA, the CDR3 is TGCGCCAGCAGCCAACAAGCGGGGTACGGCAATCAGCCCCAGCATTTT.

This clonotype was recorded many times. This rearrangement joins TRBV5-1 to TRBJ1-1; D remains unclear. Per the germline V gene, CDR1 is SGHRS and CDR2 is YFSETQ. The ends were cut back, 2 bases at V and 4 bases at J, with 9 bases in the middle. The CDR3 has 13 amino acids. CDR3 bases: TGCGCCAGCAGCTTTGCTCAGAGCACTGAAGCTTTCTTT. Translation gives CASSFAQSTEAFF. The full variable domain, completed using reference TRBV5-1 and TRBJ1-1, is KAGVTQTPRYLIKTRGQQVTLSCSPISGHRSVSWYQQTPGQGLQFLFEYFSETQRNKGNFPGRFSGRQFSNSRSEMNVSTLELGDSALYLCASSFAQSTEAFFGQGTRLTVV.

The chain couples TRBV15 to TRBJ2-2; 8 bases fit TRBD2. V dropped 8 bases and J dropped 8; count of bases not matched to a gene: 13. Germline CDR1 reads LNHNV; CDR2 reads YYDKDF (reference sequence). The CDR3 is 15 residues long. The CDR3 sequence is CATRGGSQIAGELFF. The CDR3 nucleotides are TGTGCCACCCGGGGGGGTAGCCAAATCGCTGGGGAGCTGTTTTTT.

This clonotype was seen many times. This rearrangement joins TRBV6-2 or TRBV6-3 to TRBJ1-5; the D gene is possibly TRBD1 (5 bases). Germline CDR1 MNHEY, CDR2 SVGEGT. The V end lost 5 bases, the J end lost 4 bases, and 12 bases lay between the germline ends. The CDR3 covers 14 residues. The CDR3 nucleotides read TGTGCCAGCAGTCCTCAGGGTGGGAATCAGCCCCAGCATTTT. Its translation: CASSPQGGNQPQHF.

This clonotype appeared many times. The chain employs TRBV7-2 and TRBJ2-3; TRBD2 might be the D (5 bases). The V gene's germline CDR1 is SGHTA and CDR2 FQGNSA. This CDR3 region has 15 residues. V was clipped by 1 base and J by 1 base, with 9 bases between them. The CDR3 loop reads CASSLGLARTDTQYF. The CDR3 DNA follows: TGTGCCAGCAGCTTAGGTCTAGCACGCACAGATACGCAGTATTTT.

This clonotype was seen ten or more times. V is TRBV6-5 and J is TRBJ2-2; 8 bases are shared with TRBD1. J gave up 3 bases and V 6 bases, and 6 bases lay outside the gene matches. The germline gives CDR1 MNHEY, CDR2 SVGAGI. This CDR3 region has 15 residues. The CDR3 DNA follows: TGTGCCAGCAGACTCCCGGACAGGGACACCGGGGAGCTGTTTTTT. It encodes CASRLPDRDTGELFF.

This clonotype was recorded at least ten times. The J gene is TRBJ2-1, the V gene TRBV6-2 or TRBV6-3; D is uncertain. The CDR3 length is 12 residues. Trimming took 1 base from V and 8 from J, leaving 6 bases between them. Germline-derived CDR1 and CDR2 are MNHEY and SVGEGT. The chain's CDR3 is CASSYFNHEQFF. The CDR3, as DNA: TGTGCCAGCAGTTACTTCAACCATGAGCAGTTCTTC.

This chain uses TRBV27 with TRBJ2-2, with TRBD1 matching 10 bases. The length of the CDR3 is 15 residues. CDR1 and CDR2 (germline): MNHEY, SMNVEV (reference sequence). V trimming: 3 bases; J trimming: 5 bases; junction bases outside the gene matches: 3. CDR3 in amino acids: CASSFDRGRTGELFF. In DNA, the CDR3 is TGTGCCAGCAGTTTTGACAGGGGGCGGACCGGGGAGCTGTTTTTT.

The chain couples TRBV7-9 to TRBJ2-1; 13 nucleotides line up with TRBD2. With V trimmed by 5 bases and J by 4 bases, 5 bases remained unmatched. The CDR3 has 16 residues. Looked up from germline, CDR1 is SEHNR and CDR2 is FQNEAQ (reference sequence). CDR3 coding DNA: TGTGCCAGCAGCCTACCGACTAGCGGGGGGTACAATGAGCAGTTCTTC. Translating it yields CASSLPTSGGYNEQFF.

The table lists this clonotype with many counts. The rearrangement uses TRBV29-1 and TRBJ2-7; 11 positions agree with TRBD1. Germline V CDR1 and CDR2: SQVTM, ANQGSEA. Trimming cost V 4 bases and J 3 bases; bases outside gene matches: 8. This CDR3 has 15 amino acids. The CDR3 spells CSVVFGTGGYYEQYF. For the CDR3, the DNA is TGCAGCGTTGTGTTCGGGACAGGGGGTTACTACGAGCAGTACTTC.

In this sample, this clonotype turned up many times. The V gene is TRBV11-2, the J gene TRBJ2-3, with 13 nucleotides matching TRBD2. CDR3 length equals 16 residues. Germline CDR1 reads SGHAT; CDR2 reads FQNNGV. V lost 5 bases to trimming and J lost 3 bases; unmatched junction nucleotides: 5. CDR3 amino acids: CASSTGLAGNTDTQYF. The DNA of the CDR3 is TGTGCCAGCAGCACGGGACTAGCGGGGAATACAGATACGCAGTATTTT.